The entry below describes one T cell receptor beta chain. V shed 2 bases and J shed 5 bases, with 5 bases lying between them. Germline V lookup: CDR1 ENHRY, CDR2 SYGVKD. This CDR3 is built from 12 residues. This sample was taken from a study of T cell responses to AZD1222 COVID-19 vaccine. Measured with immunoSEQ multiplex PCR; TCRdb has only the in-frame clones, and not every one. This table has 100,000 to 150,000 clones, just under 95% appearing once. The gene calls are TRBV10-3 and TRBJ2-3; unclear D gene. The sample consisted of peripheral blood, taken on day 0 of AZD1222 vaccination. The source of this sequence is an adult in good health. The CDR3 region is CAISEKLDTQYF. CDR3 bases: TGTGCCATCAGTGAGAAATTAGATACGCAGTATTTT.